This T cell receptor beta chain derives from a study of T cells in localized non-small cell lung cancer. This clone was detected only a few times. Its cognate antigen is unknown. Generated by immunoSEQ multiplex PCR, the TCRdb table keeps only in-frame clones and is missing some. The table has about 3,700 clones, about 25% seen once. The CDR3 runs 15 residues. With 1 base clipped from V and 5 bases from J, the junction kept 6 bases outside the gene matches. Germline-derived CDR1 and CDR2 are GTSNPN and SVGIG (reference sequence). Study results and caveats: Detection in adjacent lung was observed for a median around 59 of the top 100 tumor clones.

The TCR comes from a woman aged 40-69 years with stage I lung adenocarcinoma. J is TRBJ2-4 and V is TRBV30, with 9 bases identical to TRBD2. Here the sequenced sample was lung tumor tissue, taken before any cancer treatment. The DNA for the CDR3 is TGTGCCTGGAGTGCAAAGGGACTAGCAGAAAACATTCAGTACTTC. Protein: CAWSAKGLAENIQYF.